The entry below describes one T cell receptor beta chain. About 0.45 to 1 ug RNA was reverse transcribed with random hexamers. Multiplex PCR with immunoSEQ amplified the TCR beta CDR3 across 54 Vbeta and 13 Jbeta. TCRdb redid the calling of the immunoSEQ multiplex PCR reads with MiXCR, one entry per CDR3 protein. The data hold about 190,000 distinct CDR3 sequences, with 95% observed a single time. The CDR3 is made up of 14 amino acids. Per the germline V gene, CDR1 is SQVTM and CDR2 is ANQGSEA. V was clipped by 7 bases and J by 5 bases; unmatched bases: 4. This sample was included in a study of CD8 T cells in Susac syndrome.

J is TRBJ2-2 and V is TRBV29-1, with TRBD2 matching 13 bases. Sequenced input: CD4+ T cells from PBMCs. The origin of this receptor is a human donor with Susac syndrome. The CDR3 reads CSARTSGGTGELFF. DNA of the CDR3: TGCAGCGCAAGGACTAGCGGGGGTACCGGGGAGCTGTTTTTT.